These 26 T cell receptor beta chains were sequenced from one sample in a study of blood T cell repertoires in COVID-19. The assay was immunoSEQ multiplex PCR, and TCRdb's table has in-frame clones only and misses some. The sample yields fewer than 200,000 clones, around 88% seen once. The sequenced sample consisted of PBMCs or T cells enriched from blood (not recorded which). The receptors here all came from a woman between 45 and 65 years old in a cohort exposed to, infected with or recovered from COVID-19 (not recorded which).

V is TRBV19 and J is TRBJ2-3, with 7 bases fitting TRBD1. Germline V gene sequence: CDR1 LNHDA, CDR2 SQIVND (reference sequence). This CDR3 is 17 amino acids long. J gave up 1 base and V 4 bases, and 11 bases lay outside the gene matches. Here the CDR3 reads CASSTSVRGRGTDTQYF. Here the CDR3 DNA reads TGTGCCAGTAGTACCTCCGTGAGGGGGCGCGGCACAGATACGCAGTATTTT.

The chain couples TRBV2 to TRBJ2-1; 10 bases match TRBD2. The CDR3 loop spans 16 amino acids. CDR1 and CDR2 from the germline V gene are SNHLY and FYNNEI. After removal of 3 bases from V and 5 bases from J, the junction contained 7 bases not matched to a gene. CDR3 sequence reads: CASSDRSGTSDNEQFF. CDR3 DNA sequence: TGTGCCAGCAGTGATCGGTCCGGGACTAGCGACAATGAGCAGTTCTTC.

J is TRBJ1-1 and V is TRBV5-4; TRBD1 matches at 7 bases. Germline V CDR1 and CDR2: SGHNT, YYREEE (reference sequence). The ends lost 4 bases at V and 4 bases at J; junction bases unmatched: 13. The CDR3 runs to 16 residues. The DNA for the CDR3 is TGTGCCAGCAGCCCCAAACAGGGGATGGGCCCCACTGAAGCTTTCTTT. Residues: CASSPKQGMGPTEAFF.

This chain connects TRBV11-2 to TRBJ1-5, with D perhaps TRBD1 (6 bases). Trimming left V 1 base short and J 6 bases short, with 13 bases between. Germline V CDR1 and CDR2: SGHAT, FQNNGV. The CDR3 sequence is 15 residues long. The CDR3 spells CASSLARGEGQPQHF. CDR3 sequence (DNA): TGTGCCAGCAGCTTAGCCAGGGGAGAGGGTCAGCCCCAGCATTTT. The full variable domain, with the rest looked up from reference TRBV11-2 and TRBJ1-5, is EAGVAQSPRYKIIEKRQSVAFWCNPISGHATLYWYQQILGQGPKLLIQFQNNGVVDDSQLPKDRFSAERLKGVDSTLKIQPAKLEDSAVYLCASSLARGEGQPQHFGDGTRLSIL.

In its sample, this clone was seen once. J is TRBJ1-1 and V is TRBV24-1, with TRBD1 matching 8 bases. V shed 2 bases, J shed 0 bases, and the junction held 7 bases outside the gene matches. The CDR3 totals 17 residues. Germline V lookup: CDR1 KGHDR, CDR2 SFDVKD. CDR3 in DNA: TGTGCCACCAGTGATTCCAGGGGGCCCGGAATGAACACTGAAGCTTTCTTT. As protein: CATSDSRGPGMNTEAFF.

V gene TRBV7-2 combines with J gene TRBJ2-7; 8 nucleotides line up with TRBD1. The CDR3 runs to 15 residues. Per the germline V gene, CDR1 is SGHTA and CDR2 is FQGNSA. V lost 1 base, J lost 2 bases, and 4 bases stayed unmatched. CDR3 nucleotides: TGTGCCAGCAGCTTAGTCGGGACAGGCACCTACGAGCAGTACTTC. It codes for CASSLVGTGTYEQYF.

The J gene is TRBJ1-3, the V gene TRBV3-1 (or the pseudogene TRBV3-2); a weak D match, TRBD1 (5 bases). This CDR3 is 17 amino acids long. V dropped 1 base and J dropped 1 base, with 14 bases sitting between them. Per germline, CDR1 LGHDT and CDR2 YNNKEL (reference sequence). In nucleotides, the CDR3 is TGTGCCAGCAGCCAAGTCAGACAGACACCATCTGGAAACACCATATATTTT. It encodes CASSQVRQTPSGNTIYF.

This chain uses TRBV5-5 with TRBJ2-2, with 8 nucleotides matching TRBD1. V lost 4 bases and J lost 3; bases outside the gene matches: 8. Per germline, CDR1 SGHKS and CDR2 YYEKEE (reference sequence). The CDR3 is 16 residues long. CDR3 amino acids: CASSPRDRLYTGELFF. DNA of the CDR3: TGTGCCAGCAGCCCTAGGGACAGGTTATACACCGGGGAGCTGTTTTTT.

V usage is TRBV27 and J usage is TRBJ2-1; the D gene is possibly TRBD1 (5 bases). The CDR3 spans 16 residues. CDR1 MNHEY and CDR2 SMNVEV come from the germline V gene (reference sequence). The V end was cut by 4 bases, the J end by 3 bases, with 16 bases between. The CDR3 DNA sequence: TGTGCCAGCAGTTCCGTTACAGGTCTGAACTACAATGAGCAGTTCTTC. The encoded protein is CASSSVTGLNYNEQFF.

V gene TRBV7-8 combines with J gene TRBJ2-5, with D unclear. CDR3 length: 14 residues. Trimming shortened V by 5 bases and J by 5 bases, and 15 bases separated the two germline ends. The germline V gene encodes CDR1 SGHVS and CDR2 FQNEAQ. The CDR3 is CASSASSPRETQYF. CDR3 nucleotides: TGTGCCAGCAGCGCAAGCTCCCCACGGGAGACCCAGTACTTC.

This clone was counted once. The junction shows a germline mismatch at one end, possibly a read error. This chain joins TRBV7-7 and TRBJ2-5, with D perhaps matching TRBD1 (6 bases). Germline V gene sequence: CDR1 SSHAT, CDR2 FNYEAQ (reference sequence). There are 13 residues in the CDR3. CDR3 bases: TGTGCTAGCAGCCCAACTAGGGGGGAGACCCAGTACTTC. Its translation is CASSPTRGETQYF.

The V and J genes are TRBV28 and TRBJ2-7; 7 bases are shared with TRBD1. The V segment lost 6 bases and the J segment 2 bases; nucleotides outside the gene matches: 4. Germline CDR1 MDHEN, CDR2 SYDVKM. The CDR3 consists of 13 residues. The CDR3 protein is CASRSDRPYEQYF. For the CDR3, the DNA is TGTGCCAGCAGATCGGACAGGCCCTACGAGCAGTACTTC.

J is TRBJ1-4 and V is TRBV7-9; D possibly corresponds to TRBD1 (6 bases). Germline V CDR1 and CDR2: SEHNR, FQNEAQ (reference sequence). This CDR3 is 16 amino acids long. Between the trimmed V and J ends, which lost 4 bases and 5 bases, there was a span of 17 bases. DNA for the CDR3: TGTGCCAGCAGCTACCCCATCCGACAGGCCAATGAAAAACTGTTTTTT. It encodes CASSYPIRQANEKLFF.

V is TRBV6-2 or TRBV6-3 and J is TRBJ2-1, with TRBD2 matching over 8 bases. The V and J ends lost 2 bases and 6 bases, in that order; junction bases with no gene match: 9. The CDR3 has 16 amino acids. In germline, CDR1 is MNHEY, CDR2 SVGEGT. The CDR3 sequence is CASSYPAAGGSNEQFF. CDR3 DNA: TGTGCCAGCAGTTACCCGGCTGCGGGGGGTTCCAATGAGCAGTTCTTC.

This sequence joins TRBV19 and TRBJ2-2, with TRBD1 as a possible D gene (5 bases). Trimming pared 1 base from V and 2 bases from J, leaving 8 bases between. Germline V CDR1 and CDR2: LNHDA, SQIVND (reference sequence). The CDR3 loop spans 15 amino acids. The CDR3 spells CASSIGGTNTGELFF. CDR3 in DNA: TGTGCCAGTAGTATAGGGGGCACCAACACCGGGGAGCTGTTTTTT.

The V and J genes are TRBV20-1 and TRBJ2-2; 8 nucleotides match TRBD1. Looked up from germline, CDR1 is DFQATT and CDR2 is SNEGSKA (reference sequence). Losses at the gene ends were 3 bases for V and 0 bases for J; bases not matched to a gene: 9. This CDR3 region has 17 residues. The CDR3 protein is CSASMRDRGTNTGELFF. DNA of the CDR3: TGCAGTGCTAGTATGCGAGACAGGGGCACGAACACCGGGGAGCTGTTTTTT.

This chain connects TRBV2 to TRBJ2-1; no definite D call. Germline V lookup: CDR1 SNHLY, CDR2 FYNNEI. Trimming removed 6 bases at V and 0 bases at J, with 12 bases between. The CDR3 spans 15 residues. Here the CDR3 DNA reads TGTGCCAGCAGATCCGCAAAGAGCTCCTACAATGAGCAGTTCTTC. This codes for CASRSAKSSYNEQFF.

This clone was counted a few times. The chain couples TRBV14 to TRBJ1-3; no firm D call. Trimming took off 4 bases at V and 0 bases at J, with 13 bases between the two ends. The CDR3 totals 16 residues. Germline-derived CDR1 and CDR2 are SGHDN and FVKESK. CDR3 coding DNA: TGTGCCAGCAGCCGGGGAGGAGTGAGCTCTGGAAACACCATATATTTT. This encodes CASSRGGVSSGNTIYF. The full variable domain, in which reference TRBV14 and TRBJ1-3 provide the parts outside the CDR3, is EAGVTQFPSHSVIEKGQTVTLRCDPISGHDNLYWYRRVMGKEIKFLLHFVKESKQDESGMPNNRFLAERTGGTYSTLKVQPAELEDSGVYFCASSRGGVSSGNTIYFGEGSWLTVV.

This rearrangement joins TRBV19 to TRBJ2-3; D remains ambiguous. The V end was cut by 3 bases, the J end by 7 bases, with 20 bases between. CDR1 is LNHDA and CDR2 is SQIVND in the germline V gene (reference sequence). CDR3 size: 16 residues. The CDR3: CASSMSVSPPKNTQYF. CDR3 DNA: TGTGCCAGTAGTATGAGTGTCTCCCCCCCAAAAAATACGCAGTATTTT.

The rearrangement links TRBV18 to TRBJ2-7; 9 nucleotides agree with TRBD1. This CDR3 spans 15 amino acids. Trimming at V came to 3 bases and at J to 12 bases, leaving 15 bases not matched to a gene. CDR1 and CDR2 (germline): KGHSH, LQKENI. The CDR3, as DNA: TGTGCCAGCTCACCTATTCCCGGGACAGGGCTATCGGGGTACTTC. It is translated as CASSPIPGTGLSGYF.

Concerning this clone: Different DNA sequences within this sample yield the same CDR3. The rearrangement joins TRBV19 to TRBJ1-2; D uncertain. This CDR3 region has 14 residues. Trimming pared 0 bases from V and 3 bases from J, leaving 8 bases between. Germline values: CDR1 LNHDA, CDR2 SQIVND (reference sequence). Here the CDR3 reads CASSIDRGDYGYTF. CDR3 bases: TGTGCCAGTAGTATAGATCGAGGAGACTATGGCTACACCTTC.

In regard to this clone: Distinct nucleotide sequences in the sample also encode this CDR3. This chain joins TRBV5-5 and TRBJ1-3; 11 bases match TRBD1. This CDR3 is 15 amino acids long. Per germline, CDR1 SGHKS and CDR2 YYEKEE (reference sequence). Trimming at V came to 0 bases and at J to 7 bases, leaving 3 bases not matched to a gene. CDR3 bases: TGTGCCAGCAGCTTGGAAGGGACAGGGGGTAACACCATATATTTT. Translated: CASSLEGTGGNTIYF.

The chain uses TRBV11-2 and TRBJ1-3; D is perhaps TRBD1 (6 bases). V was shortened by 3 bases and J by 0 bases, with 18 bases between the two germline ends. This CDR3 comprises 18 residues. CDR1 SGHAT and CDR2 FQNNGV come from the germline V gene. As DNA, the CDR3 is TGTGCCAGCAGCTTTTTCCCCCTACAGGGATTCTCTGGAAACACCATATATTTT. Residues: CASSFFPLQGFSGNTIYF.

This sequence joins TRBV19 and TRBJ1-4, with unresolved D. Germline V gene data show CDR1 as LNHDA and CDR2 as SQIVND (reference sequence). The CDR3 has 13 residues. Trimming took off 1 base at V and 3 bases at J, with 3 bases between the two ends. The CDR3 region has the DNA TGTGCCAGTAGTATAGCGGCTAATGAAAAACTGTTTTTT. Its translation: CASSIAANEKLFF.

V and J are TRBV3-1 (or the pseudogene TRBV3-2) and TRBJ1-1, with D maybe TRBD1 (5 bases). Germline CDR1 is LGHDT and CDR2 is YNNKEL (reference sequence). V lost 0 bases and J 3 bases, leaving 11 bases between the germline ends. This CDR3 is built from 15 residues. The CDR3 reads CASSQDVWGDTEAFF. CDR3 bases: TGTGCCAGCAGCCAAGATGTTTGGGGCGACACTGAAGCTTTCTTT.

The chain uses TRBV15 and TRBJ2-1; no reliable D call. The CDR3 consists of 15 residues. The germline V and J ends were trimmed by 1 base and 0 bases, with 7 bases remaining between them. Germline V gives CDR1 LNHNV, CDR2 YYDKDF (reference sequence). In nucleotides, the CDR3 is TGTGCCACCAGCAGAGTCCCGGTCTCCTACAATGAGCAGTTCTTC. This sequence encodes CATSRVPVSYNEQFF.